This is a list of T cell receptor beta chains from one sample in a study of blood T cell repertoires in COVID-19. Generated by immunoSEQ multiplex PCR, the TCRdb table keeps only in-frame clones and is missing some. Here the sample spans 250,000 or so clones, around 87% being singletons. The sequenced sample was peripheral blood. The receptor set was obtained from a woman aged 60-75 years with COVID-19, enrolled during active disease. The CDR3 runs from the conserved cysteine through the conserved F or W. The order of the fields is D gene, V gene, clone size, J gene, CDR3 protein, CDR3 DNA. A D gene is named only where the DNA matches it firmly. Expanded clones get a size class; other rows say once, few or many, or leave the size out.

D gene: -
V gene: TRBV4-1
clone size: -
J gene: TRBJ1-2
CDR3 protein: CASTHRAPGYGYTF
CDR3 DNA: TGCGCCAGCACCCACAGGGCCCCCGGCTATGGCTACACCTTC

D gene: -
V gene: TRBV10-3
clone size: few
J gene: TRBJ1-1
CDR3 protein: CAISEFHRGGETEAFF
CDR3 DNA: TGTGCCATCAGTGAGTTCCATCGGGGGGGCGAGACTGAAGCTTTCTTT

D gene: TRBD1
V gene: TRBV6-2/TRBV6-3
clone size: once
J gene: TRBJ2-2
CDR3 protein: CASSVGGTGIGELFF
CDR3 DNA: TGTGCCAGCAGTGTTGGCGGGACAGGAATCGGGGAGCTGTTTTTT

D gene: TRBD2
V gene: TRBV19
clone size: few
J gene: TRBJ2-5
CDR3 protein: CASSIRGRAWNGETQYF
CDR3 DNA: TGTGCCAGTAGTATAAGAGGGAGGGCCTGGAATGGAGAGACCCAGTACTTC

D gene: -
V gene: TRBV30
clone size: -
J gene: TRBJ1-5
CDR3 protein: CAWSVKVYGGQPQHF
CDR3 DNA: TGTGCCTGGAGTGTAAAGGTGTACGGCGGTCAGCCCCAGCATTTT

D gene: -
V gene: TRBV7-9
clone size: once
J gene: TRBJ1-1
CDR3 protein: CASSSFASGDTEAFF
CDR3 DNA: TGTGCCAGCAGCTCTTTTGCATCCGGGGACACTGAAGCTTTCTTT

D gene: -
V gene: TRBV3-1/TRBV3-2
clone size: -
J gene: TRBJ1-2
CDR3 protein: CASSQDSREYYGYTF
CDR3 DNA: TGTGCCAGCAGCCAAGATAGCAGGGAATACTATGGCTACACCTTC

D gene: -
V gene: TRBV25-1
clone size: once
J gene: TRBJ2-5
CDR3 protein: CASSKPDSYQETQYF
CDR3 DNA: TGTGCCAGCAGCAAACCGGACAGTTACCAAGAGACCCAGTACTTC

D gene: TRBD2
V gene: TRBV4-3
clone size: -
J gene: TRBJ2-1
CDR3 protein: CASSQGVLAGVHEQFF
CDR3 DNA: TGCGCCAGCAGCCAAGGAGTGTTAGCGGGAGTTCATGAGCAGTTCTTC

D gene: -
V gene: TRBV7-9
clone size: -
J gene: TRBJ1-2
CDR3 protein: CASTLMGGNYGYTF
CDR3 DNA: TGTGCCAGCACCCTAATGGGAGGGAACTATGGCTACACCTTC

D gene: TRBD1
V gene: TRBV19
clone size: -
J gene: TRBJ1-6
CDR3 protein: CASGAEGQSNSPLHF
CDR3 DNA: TGTGCCAGTGGAGCCGAGGGACAGAGCAATTCACCCCTCCACTTT

D gene: -
V gene: TRBV19
clone size: -
J gene: TRBJ1-1
CDR3 protein: CATPGRGGTEAFF
CDR3 DNA: TGTGCCACCCCAGGGAGGGGAGGGACTGAAGCTTTCTTT

D gene: -
V gene: TRBV7-3
clone size: -
J gene: TRBJ1-3
CDR3 protein: CASSLTVGNTIYF
CDR3 DNA: TGTGCCAGCAGCCTGACTGTCGGAAACACCATATATTTT

D gene: TRBD2
V gene: TRBV10-1
clone size: -
J gene: TRBJ2-1
CDR3 protein: CASSGLAGEAEQFF
CDR3 DNA: TGCGCCAGCAGTGGTCTAGCGGGAGAGGCTGAGCAGTTCTTC

D gene: TRBD2
V gene: TRBV7-2
clone size: -
J gene: TRBJ2-3
CDR3 protein: CASSLASGADTQYF
CDR3 DNA: TGTGCCAGCAGCTTAGCTAGCGGGGCAGATACGCAGTATTTT

D gene: TRBD1
V gene: TRBV4-1
clone size: -
J gene: TRBJ2-7
CDR3 protein: CASSRGTGGLGEQYF
CDR3 DNA: TGCGCCAGCAGCCGCGGGACAGGGGGCCTTGGCGAGCAGTACTTC

D gene: -
V gene: TRBV9
clone size: -
J gene: TRBJ1-1
CDR3 protein: CASSVNRNTEAFF
CDR3 DNA: TGTGCCAGCAGCGTAAACAGGAACACTGAAGCTTTCTTT

D gene: -
V gene: TRBV7-9
clone size: -
J gene: TRBJ1-4
CDR3 protein: CASSLGGYRSSATNEKLFF
CDR3 DNA: TGTGCCAGCAGCTTAGGCGGTTATCGGTCCTCCGCAACTAATGAAAAACTGTTTTTT

D gene: TRBD2
V gene: TRBV14
clone size: -
J gene: TRBJ2-2
CDR3 protein: CASSQEVGGTNTGELFF
CDR3 DNA: TGTGCCAGCAGCCAAGAGGTGGGGGGGACGAACACCGGGGAGCTGTTTTTT

D gene: TRBD2
V gene: TRBV9
clone size: -
J gene: TRBJ2-7
CDR3 protein: CASSEGLAGYEQYF
CDR3 DNA: TGTGCCAGCAGCGAGGGACTAGCGGGCTACGAGCAGTACTTC

D gene: TRBD1
V gene: TRBV30
clone size: -
J gene: TRBJ2-7
CDR3 protein: CAWDRDRGSYEQYF
CDR3 DNA: TGTGCCTGGGACCGGGACAGGGGCTCCTACGAGCAGTACTTC

D gene: TRBD2
V gene: TRBV5-4
clone size: few
J gene: TRBJ2-5
CDR3 protein: CASSPTRGRAWETQYF
CDR3 DNA: TGTGCCAGCAGTCCGACCCGCGGGAGGGCCTGGGAGACCCAGTACTTC

D gene: TRBD2
V gene: TRBV7-9
clone size: -
J gene: TRBJ2-3
CDR3 protein: CASSPGTSGRLSDTQYF
CDR3 DNA: TGTGCCAGCAGCCCGGGGACTAGCGGGAGGTTGTCAGATACGCAGTATTTT

D gene: -
V gene: TRBV4-2
clone size: -
J gene: TRBJ1-6
CDR3 protein: CASSQEGSRSSSYNSPLHF
CDR3 DNA: TGTGCCAGCAGCCAAGAAGGATCCCGATCTAGCTCCTATAATTCACCCCTCCACTTT

D gene: -
V gene: TRBV2
clone size: -
J gene: TRBJ1-3
CDR3 protein: CASSEDIAFGNTIYF
CDR3 DNA: TGTGCCAGCAGTGAAGATATAGCCTTTGGAAACACCATATATTTT